This TCR beta chain comes out of a study of blood T cells in healthy people across ages. General observations from the study: Long-lived donors exceeded aged donors in naive CD4+ cells and diversity. Donor CMV status was unknown, possibly confounding expanded clonotype changes.

Peripheral blood samples of roughly 9.8 milliliters were drawn from each donor. PCR was performed a second time for roughly 7 to 12 cycles using a sample-barcoded 5' primer and a J-beta primer mix. TCRdb reprocessed the 5' RACE reads with MiXCR, giving one entry per CDR3 protein. The repertoire holds roughly 830,000 distinct CDR3 sequences, approximately 65% seen once, with about a quarter in the top ten. With regard to this clonotype: Its specificity is not known.

Germline assignment: CDR1 SNHLY and CDR2 FYNNEI. With V trimmed by 8 bases and J by 11 bases, 12 bases remained unmatched. CDR3 length: 13 amino acids. The chain carries TRBV2 and TRBJ2-5, with TRBD1 matching over 9 bases. Sequenced input: blood. The sequence came from a man aged 30 to 39 in good health. The CDR3 loop is CASATGGQREQYF. The CDR3 nucleotides are TGTGCCAGCGCCACAGGGGGCCAGAGGGAGCAGTACTTC.